The 24 T cell receptor beta chains below were found in one sample sequenced in a study of response to subunit inactivated influenza vaccine. One entry per CDR3 protein, called by TCRdb with MiXCR from the RT-PCR reads. The sample lists roughly 570,000 distinct CDR3 sequences; about 15% were seen once. This specimen was PBMCs from blood, taken roughly 12 days after vaccination. All receptors derive from a man aged 45-65 years who received an inactivated influenza vaccine.

This chain uses TRBV6-1 with TRBJ2-7; D is perhaps TRBD1 (5 bases). This CDR3 is built from 17 residues. With 4 bases removed from V and 0 bases from J, the gap between germline ends came to 19 bases. CDR1 and CDR2 (germline): MNHNS, SASEGT. The CDR3 DNA is TGTGCCAGCAGTGGGCCGAGGAAGGACAAGAGCTCCTACGAGCAGTACTTC. It specifies CASSGPRKDKSSYEQYF.

The chain combines TRBV19 with TRBJ2-2, with 10 nucleotides matching TRBD1. The V gene end was trimmed by 4 bases and the J gene end by 5 bases; junction bases not matched to a gene: 7. This CDR3 has 16 residues. In germline, CDR1 is LNHDA, CDR2 SQIVND (reference sequence). CDR3 sequence: CASSTGTGVVTGELFF. CDR3 bases: TGTGCCAGTAGTACCGGGACAGGGGTTGTAACCGGGGAGCTGTTTTTT.

This chain links TRBV4-1 with TRBJ2-2; D ambiguous. Germline loops: CDR1 MGHRA, CDR2 YSYEKL. The V end lost 0 bases, the J end lost 7 bases, and 15 bases lay between the germline ends. This CDR3 is 16 amino acids long. CDR3 nucleotide sequence: TGCGCCAGCAGCCAAGACTCTAGAAGGCCTGGCGGGGAGCTGTTTTTT. It encodes CASSQDSRRPGGELFF.

The table lists this clonotype with a few counts. J is TRBJ2-2 and V is TRBV2, with 8 bases fitting TRBD1. Germline V gives CDR1 SNHLY, CDR2 FYNNEI. The junction had 6 bases not matched to a gene; V was cut back by 7 bases and J by 5 bases. CDR3 length: 14 residues. The CDR3 loop reads CASTGQGRTGELFF. The DNA of the CDR3 is TGTGCCAGCACCGGACAGGGAAGGACCGGGGAGCTGTTTTTT.

This clonotype has more than one count but fewer than ten. The chain couples TRBV6-1 to TRBJ2-1; D possibly corresponds to TRBD1 (5 bases). Deletions cut 6 bases from V and 6 bases from J, with 18 bases between. This CDR3 contains 15 residues. Germline CDR1 and CDR2: MNHNS and SASEGT. The CDR3 DNA reads TGTGCCAGCAGCCCCAGCAGGGCCCGTCTCAATGAGCAGTTCTTC. Amino acid sequence: CASSPSRARLNEQFF.

The chain is built from TRBV7-2 and TRBJ2-1, with 8 nucleotides matching TRBD2. V shed 1 base and J 4 bases; nucleotides not matched to a gene: 9. CDR1 SGHTA and CDR2 FQGNSA come from the germline V gene. This CDR3 spans 17 amino acids. CDR3 DNA sequence: TGTGCCAGCAGCTTAGGACCGGGGGGGGTTGGTTACAATGAGCAGTTCTTC. Translating gives CASSLGPGGVGYNEQFF.

The rearrangement uses TRBV20-1 and TRBJ2-2; the match to TRBD2 covers 11 bases. The V segment lost 3 bases and the J segment 3 bases; nucleotides outside the gene matches: 9. The CDR3 is 17 residues long. Germline V gene sequence: CDR1 DFQATT, CDR2 SNEGSKA (reference sequence). In DNA form, the CDR3 reads TGCAGTGCTAGCTTGGTAGCGGGGGGGCGGTACACCGGGGAGCTGTTTTTT. Its translation is CSASLVAGGRYTGELFF.

This clonotype was seen many times. V and J are TRBV7-9 and TRBJ2-5, with 9 positions matching TRBD2. The ends lost 1 base at V and 5 bases at J; junction bases unmatched: 5. CDR1 and CDR2 from the germline V gene are SEHNR and FQNEAQ (reference sequence). The CDR3 extends over 15 amino acids. CDR3 coding DNA: TGTGCCAGCAGCTTAGAGGCGGGGGGGCCGGAGACCCAGTACTTC. Protein: CASSLEAGGPETQYF.

This clonotype was counted a few times. The chain joins TRBV12-3 or TRBV12-4 to TRBJ2-2, with D perhaps TRBD2 (6 bases). V lost 7 bases and J lost 6, with 15 bases in between. The CDR3 spans 14 residues. CDR3 DNA: TGTGCCAGCACCCGGGGGACGCGTTCCGGGGAGCTGTTTTTT. This sequence encodes CASTRGTRSGELFF.

This clonotype was seen at least ten times. V gene TRBV20-1 combines with J gene TRBJ2-3; no clear D gene. The germline V gene encodes CDR1 DFQATT and CDR2 SNEGSKA (reference sequence). V lost 2 bases and J lost 2, with 8 bases in between. The CDR3 is 13 residues long. The CDR3 coding sequence is TGCAGTGCTAGACCTAGAAACACAGATACGCAGTATTTT. It translates to CSARPRNTDTQYF.

CDR3 region: CASSYKTAFGPTDTQYF. The DNA of the CDR3 is TGTGCCAGCAGTTACAAAACAGCCTTCGGCCCCACAGATACGCAGTATTTT. The chain employs TRBV6-5 and TRBJ2-3, with D uncertain. The V gene's germline CDR1 is MNHEY and CDR2 SVGAGI. V dropped 2 bases and J dropped 2 bases, with 17 bases sitting between them. The length of the CDR3 is 17 residues.

This rearrangement joins TRBV27 to TRBJ2-7; D is perhaps TRBD2 (6 bases). Germline CDR1 is MNHEY and CDR2 is SMNVEV (reference sequence). V dropped 6 bases and J dropped 0 bases, with 9 bases sitting between them. This CDR3 region has 13 residues. The CDR3 coding sequence is TGTGCCAGCAGCGTCGGGAGCTCCTACGAGCAGTACTTC. Amino acids: CASSVGSSYEQYF.

The V and J genes are TRBV12-3 or TRBV12-4 and TRBJ2-1, with 9 bases fitting TRBD1. The CDR3 has 15 amino acids. V trimming: 6 bases; J trimming: 4 bases; junction bases outside the gene matches: 7. In DNA, the CDR3 is TGTGCCAGCAGCCCGTGGGACAGGGCTTACAATGAGCAGTTCTTC. Translation: CASSPWDRAYNEQFF.

V and J are TRBV14 and TRBJ2-7; D unclear. Trimming took off 0 bases at V and 1 base at J, with 7 bases between the two ends. The CDR3 length is 14 residues. Germline CDR1 reads SGHDN; CDR2 reads FVKESK. CDR3 in amino acids: CASSQDPRSYEQYF. In DNA form, the CDR3 reads TGTGCCAGCAGCCAAGACCCCAGATCCTACGAGCAGTACTTC. The full variable domain, its missing parts supplied by reference TRBV14 and TRBJ2-7, is EAGVTQFPSHSVIEKGQTVTLRCDPISGHDNLYWYRRVMGKEIKFLLHFVKESKQDESGMPNNRFLAERTGGTYSTLKVQPAELEDSGVYFCASSQDPRSYEQYFGPGTRLTVT.

The chain uses TRBV10-3 and TRBJ2-6, with 9 bases matching TRBD1. This CDR3 spans 18 amino acids. Germline trimming cut 4 bases from V and 4 bases from J; bases unmatched to any gene: 11. Germline-derived CDR1 and CDR2 are ENHRY and SYGVKD. The CDR3 DNA reads TGTGCCATCAGTGGGGCACGACAGGGGGTCGAAGGGGCCAACGTCCTGACTTTC. This sequence encodes CAISGARQGVEGANVLTF.

This clonotype showed up just a few times. V gene TRBV6-1 combines with J gene TRBJ2-7, with TRBD2 as a possible D gene (6 bases). The CDR3 loop spans 13 amino acids. V was pared by 7 bases and J by 6 bases, with 16 bases between. CDR1 and CDR2 (germline): MNHNS, SASEGT. The CDR3 reads CASTALTSSEQYF. CDR3 DNA: TGTGCCAGCACCGCCCTGACTAGTTCCGAGCAGTACTTC.

Only a few counts were recorded for this clonotype. The rearrangement links TRBV12-3 or TRBV12-4 to TRBJ2-7; D ambiguous. CDR3 size: 13 residues. Deletions cut 7 bases from V and 3 bases from J, with 13 bases between. CDR3 sequence: CASTLPPRYEQYF. In DNA, the CDR3 is TGTGCCAGCACCCTCCCCCCTCGCTACGAGCAGTACTTC.

This clonotype was detected a few times. The gene calls are TRBV5-5 and TRBJ1-3, with D unresolved. The ends were cut back, 0 bases at V and 1 base at J, with 8 bases in the middle. This CDR3 has 15 amino acids. From germline, CDR1 is SGHKS and CDR2 YYEKEE (reference sequence). DNA of the CDR3: TGTGCCAGCAGCTTGGTTGGTATGTCTGGAAACACCATATATTTT. Translation: CASSLVGMSGNTIYF.

This clonotype was seen repeatedly, ten times or more. The gene calls are TRBV3-1 and TRBJ1-2; perhaps TRBD1 as D (5 bases). The CDR3 consists of 15 residues. The V end was cut by 5 bases, the J end by 8 bases, with 21 bases between. Germline-derived CDR1 and CDR2 are LGHDT and YNNKEL (reference sequence). The CDR3 protein is CASSDSGIGLKGYTF. CDR3 coding DNA: TGTGCCAGCAGCGACTCAGGGATTGGACTTAAAGGCTACACCTTC. Looking up the rest from reference TRBV3-1 and TRBJ1-2 gives the full variable domain: DTAVSQTPKYLVTQMGNDKSIKCEQNLGHDTMYWYKQDSKKFLKIMFSYNNKELIINETVPNRFSPKSPDKAHLNLHINSLELGDSAVYFCASSDSGIGLKGYTFGSGTRLTVV.

There are many counts of this clonotype. The V and J genes are TRBV4-3 and TRBJ1-4; TRBD1 is a possible D gene (5 bases). The CDR3 loop spans 18 amino acids. Germline CDR1 and CDR2: LGHNA and YSLEER. V was cut by 0 bases and J by 8 bases, with 22 bases left in between. CDR3 residues: CASSQDIKGPGREEKLFF. The DNA of the CDR3 is TGCGCCAGCAGCCAAGATATTAAAGGTCCGGGACGAGAGGAAAAACTGTTTTTT.

The gene calls are TRBV15 and TRBJ1-5; TRBD1 might be the D (5 bases). The germline CDR1 and CDR2 sequences are LNHNV and YYDKDF (reference sequence). V dropped 6 bases and J dropped 4 bases, with 13 bases sitting between them. The CDR3 is 14 residues long. The CDR3 region has the DNA TGTGCCACCAGGTTCCAGGGAGTTAATCAGCCCCAGCATTTT. Residues: CATRFQGVNQPQHF.

This clonotype turned up a few times. The rearrangement uses TRBV20-1 and TRBJ1-2; 8 bases match TRBD1. CDR3 length equals 15 residues. The germline CDR1 and CDR2 sequences are DFQATT and SNEGSKA (reference sequence). The V gene end was trimmed by 1 base and the J gene end by 2 bases; junction bases not matched to a gene: 6. The CDR3: CSARVRRQGNYGYTF. The CDR3 nucleotides read TGCAGTGCTAGAGTGCGGCGACAGGGGAACTATGGCTACACCTTC.

The V call is TRBV6-1, the J call TRBJ2-2; D remains ambiguous. The CDR3 totals 14 residues. V lost 6 bases, J lost 0 bases, and 8 bases lay in between. Germline CDR1 is MNHNS and CDR2 is SASEGT. The CDR3 DNA reads TGTGCCAGCAGGAGGACGGCGAACACCGGGGAGCTGTTTTTT. It is translated as CASRRTANTGELFF.

This clonotype was seen a few times. V and J are TRBV7-2 and TRBJ2-3; no reliable D call. Germline-derived CDR1 and CDR2 are SGHTA and FQGNSA. V was pared by 8 bases and J by 5 bases, with 14 bases between. The CDR3 is 13 residues long. CDR3 bases: TGTGCCAGCGGTTCTAAATCAAGAGATACGCAGTATTTT. It codes for CASGSKSRDTQYF.